The 19 T cell receptor beta chains below come from one sample, sequenced in a study of blood T cells in healthy people across ages (dated by TCRdb to 2015 to 2017). The library was built by means of 5' RACE. Sequencing was carried out with an Illumina HiSeq 2500. A second roughly 6 to 11 cycle PCR used a sample-barcoded 5' primer and a J-beta primer mix. TCRdb itself trimmed the public reads at Q25 with fastp, ran MiXCR and retained productive beta chains. Here each entry gathers all rows of one CDR3 protein and keeps the most common genes and DNA. Counted in this sample were some 1.6 million distinct CDR3 sequences; approximately 32% of them appeared once. Approximately 10% of the sample is taken by the ten largest. The sequenced material came from blood. These receptors originate from a woman in her twenties or thirties in good health.

The chain has TRBV12-3 or TRBV12-4 and TRBJ1-2, with D hard to call. The length of the CDR3 is 14 residues. Trimming left V 7 bases short and J 8 bases short, with 20 bases between. DNA for the CDR3: TGTGCCAGCACATCTATAATAGGTGCGGGAGGCTACACCTTC. It codes for CASTSIIGAGGYTF.

The V and J genes are TRBV6-5 and TRBJ1-1; unclear D gene. CDR1 and CDR2 (germline): MNHEY, SVGAGI. This CDR3 has 13 residues. V was pared by 7 bases and J by 1 base, with 10 bases between. Here the CDR3 DNA reads TGTGCCAGCACTAGGGTAGGGAACACTGAAGCTTTCTTT. This codes for CASTRVGNTEAFF.

This chain connects TRBV7-3 to TRBJ2-1; 9 bases line up with TRBD2. The trim removed 5 bases at V and 5 bases at J, leaving 7 bases unmatched. The length of the CDR3 is 15 residues. CDR1 is SGHTA and CDR2 is FQGTGA in the germline V gene. The CDR3 loop reads CASSVLAGQHNEQFF. In nucleotides, the CDR3 is TGTGCCAGCAGCGTCCTAGCGGGACAACACAATGAGCAGTTCTTC.

The CDR3, as DNA: TGTGCCAGCAGCCGCCTACTAGCGGGAGAGCAGTTCTTC. This gives the protein CASSRLLAGEQFF. The chain joins TRBV11-2 to TRBJ2-1; 10 bases match TRBD2. The CDR3 contains 13 residues. Germline V gene lookup returns CDR1 SGHAT and CDR2 FQNNGV. Trimming at V came to 5 bases and at J to 10 bases, leaving 5 bases not matched to a gene.

The V and J genes are TRBV5-1 and TRBJ2-1, with 9 bases matching TRBD2. The CDR3 sequence is 15 residues long. Germline V CDR1 and CDR2: SGHRS, YFSETQ. With V trimmed by 0 bases and J by 10 bases, 8 bases remained unmatched. The CDR3, as DNA: TGCGCCAGCAGCTTGGTAGCGGGGGAGCCCAGGGAGCAGTTCTTC. It translates to CASSLVAGEPREQFF.

This chain connects TRBV11-2 to TRBJ2-1; maybe TRBD1 (6 bases). Trimming took 1 base from V and 9 from J, leaving 19 bases between them. Germline assignment: CDR1 SGHAT and CDR2 FQNNGV. This CDR3 has 16 amino acids. Here the CDR3 reads CASSLGPQGRRSEQFF. CDR3 sequence (DNA): TGTGCCAGCAGCTTAGGGCCCCAGGGGCGAAGATCTGAGCAGTTCTTC.

V is TRBV20-1 and J is TRBJ1-1; 7 bases map to TRBD1. Germline V gives CDR1 DFQATT, CDR2 SNEGSKA (reference sequence). After removal of 1 base from V and 4 bases from J, the junction contained 9 bases not matched to a gene. This CDR3 has 15 amino acids. CDR3 nucleotide sequence: TGCAGTGCTAGAGGCCGGGGGCAGGGGGTCACTGAAGCTTTCTTT. Protein product: CSARGRGQGVTEAFF.

This clonotype was detected only a few times. The V and J genes are TRBV12-3 or TRBV12-4 and TRBJ2-7, with a weak D call TRBD1 (7 bases). V lost 2 bases and J lost 3, with 14 bases in between. This CDR3 is 15 amino acids long. In DNA, the CDR3 is TGTGCCAGCAGTTTACAGGGGGGTATAGGCTACGAGCAGTACTTC. As protein: CASSLQGGIGYEQYF.

This clonotype appeared many times. This chain uses TRBV28 with TRBJ1-2, with D unresolved. From germline, CDR1 is MDHEN and CDR2 SYDVKM. Trimming pared 2 bases from V and 2 bases from J, leaving 9 bases between. The length of the CDR3 is 14 residues. CDR3 in amino acids: CASSLRVENYGYTF. The CDR3 nucleotides read TGTGCCAGCAGTTTAAGGGTGGAGAACTATGGCTACACCTTC.

This clonotype was observed a few times. The rearrangement joins TRBV28 to TRBJ2-7; 10 bases match TRBD2. This CDR3 spans 13 amino acids. Unmatched junction bases numbered 11, after V lost 10 bases and J lost 8 bases. The germline V gene has CDR1 MDHEN and CDR2 SYDVKM. The CDR3 region has the DNA TGTGCCATCTCAGCGGGAGGGCCGCGAAAGCAGTACTTC. This codes for CAISAGGPRKQYF.

The V and J genes are TRBV6-6 and TRBJ2-7; D assignment may be TRBD1 or TRBD2 (5 bases each). The germline V and J ends were trimmed by 6 bases and 6 bases, with 12 bases remaining between them. The CDR3 covers 12 residues. From germline, CDR1 is MNHNY and CDR2 SVGAGI (reference sequence). The CDR3 sequence is CASSLPGTEQYF. CDR3 in DNA: TGTGCCAGCAGCCTACCCGGGACCGAGCAGTACTTC.

This chain links TRBV20-1 with TRBJ2-3; 7 positions agree with TRBD1. In germline, CDR1 is DFQATT, CDR2 SNEGSKA (reference sequence). The CDR3 covers 16 residues. Trimming cost V 5 bases and J 6 bases; bases outside gene matches: 17. The CDR3 spells CSAVPTGTVGWDTQYF. In DNA, the CDR3 is TGCAGTGCTGTCCCAACCGGGACAGTAGGATGGGATACGCAGTATTTT.

V usage is TRBV7-3 and J usage is TRBJ2-3; 8 bases align to TRBD2. The CDR3 consists of 16 residues. CDR1 and CDR2 (germline): SGHTA, FQGTGA. Unmatched junction bases numbered 6, after V lost 3 bases and J lost 1 base. The CDR3 here is CASSFPQAGGTDTQYF. The CDR3 nucleotides read TGTGCCAGCAGCTTCCCTCAAGCGGGAGGCACAGATACGCAGTATTTT. Variable domain in full (rest from reference TRBV7-3 and TRBJ2-3): GAGVSQTPSNKVTEKGKYVELRCDPISGHTALYWYRQSLGQGPEFLIYFQGTGAADDSGLPNDRFFAVRPEGSVSTLKIQRTERGDSAVYLCASSFPQAGGTDTQYFGPGTRLTVL.

This clonotype was recorded many times. The gene calls are TRBV7-2 and TRBJ2-1; TRBD2 matches at 7 bases. Germline trimming cut 2 bases from V and 4 bases from J; bases unmatched to any gene: 5. The CDR3 contains 15 residues. CDR1 SGHTA and CDR2 FQGNSA come from the germline V gene. This CDR3 is CASSLSLADYNEQFF. The CDR3 DNA sequence: TGTGCCAGCAGCTTAAGCCTAGCGGATTACAATGAGCAGTTCTTC.

This chain links TRBV12-3 or TRBV12-4 with TRBJ2-4; 9 nucleotides line up with TRBD2. V was pared by 11 bases and J by 4 bases, with 9 bases of the junction left unmatched. This CDR3 contains 14 residues. The DNA for the CDR3 is TGTGCCGCAGGGAGACTAGCGGAAAAAAACATTCAGTACTTC. Encoded protein: CAAGRLAEKNIQYF.

This clonotype has just a few counts. The V and J genes are TRBV7-9 and TRBJ2-7; 11 bases are shared with TRBD2. Trimming took 6 bases from V and 0 from J; bases not matched to a gene: 7. The CDR3 is made up of 16 amino acids. Germline V gene lookup returns CDR1 SEHNR and CDR2 FQNEAQ (reference sequence). The CDR3 spells CASSKSSGRSSYEQYF. CDR3 bases: TGTGCCAGCAGTAAATCTAGCGGGAGGTCCTCCTACGAGCAGTACTTC.

The V and J genes are TRBV30 and TRBJ2-1; 8 bases are a match to TRBD2. Germline V lookup: CDR1 GTSNPN, CDR2 SVGIG (reference sequence). Trimming removed 3 bases from V and 8 bases from J; junction bases left unmatched: 6. CDR3 size: 13 residues. CDR3 residues: CAWRPGGADEQFF. Here the CDR3 DNA reads TGTGCCTGGAGACCCGGGGGGGCAGATGAGCAGTTCTTC.

This chain connects TRBV7-3 to TRBJ1-2, with 8 bases aligning to TRBD1. The CDR3 runs 15 residues. The V gene end was trimmed by 5 bases and the J gene end by 8 bases; junction bases not matched to a gene: 13. Germline loops: CDR1 SGHTA, CDR2 FQGTGA. The CDR3 reads CASSHPPTGVEGYTF. CDR3 bases: TGTGCCAGCAGCCACCCCCCGACAGGGGTAGAGGGCTACACCTTC.

CDR3 sequence reads: CSARRGGSGSGETQYF. In DNA form, the CDR3 reads TGCAGTGCTAGACGGGGCGGTAGCGGGAGTGGGGAGACCCAGTACTTC. V is TRBV20-1 and J is TRBJ2-5, with TRBD2 identical over 9 bases. V lost 2 bases, J lost 5 bases, and 12 bases stayed unmatched. Germline V lookup: CDR1 DFQATT, CDR2 SNEGSKA (reference sequence). This CDR3 is 16 amino acids long.